One sample yielded the 15 T cell receptor beta chains listed below, sequenced in a study of T cells in Graves' hyperthyroidism and ophthalmopathy (dated by TCRdb to between 2018 and 2021). Libraries were prepared through multiplex PCR. TCRdb lists the instrument as Illumina HiSeq 2000. The TCR beta CDR3 regions were amplified from RNA transcripts. A first-round RT-PCR of the TCR CDR3 used the HTBI primer set with the Qiagen OneStep RT-PCR kit. TCRdb trimmed public reads at Q25 via fastp, called clones via MiXCR and kept in-frame beta chains. Each CDR3 protein appears once, grouped with its most common genes and DNA. A total of fewer than 650,000 distinct CDR3 sequences appear in this sample, approximately 48% of them only once. In total, the top ten clones hold approximately 44% of the sample. Sequenced material: peripheral blood or thyroid tissue (not recorded which). Source of these receptors: an adult woman with Graves' disease, either hyperthyroidism or ophthalmopathy (not recorded which).

The rearrangement uses TRBV24-1 and TRBJ2-5; 14 bases are shared with TRBD2. From germline, CDR1 is KGHDR and CDR2 SFDVKD. CDR3 length: 17 residues. V gave up 4 bases and J gave up 5 bases; unmatched junction bases: 8. The CDR3 sequence is CATSDEGTSGGLETQYF. CDR3 nucleotides: TGTGCCACCAGTGACGAAGGGACTAGCGGGGGCTTGGAGACCCAGTACTTC.

On this clonotype: One end of the junction varies from germline; a read error may be responsible. This rearrangement joins TRBV5-1 to TRBJ2-7, with 8 nucleotides matching TRBD1. The CDR3 has 14 amino acids. Per germline, CDR1 SGHRS and CDR2 YFSETQ. In nucleotides, the CDR3 is TGTGCCAGCAGCTTGGTGAGCAGGGGGCACGAGCAGTACTTC. Its protein is CASSLVSRGHEQYF.

Many counts were recorded for this clonotype. J is TRBJ1-1 and V is TRBV10-3; no reliable D call. Between the trimmed V and J ends, which lost 7 bases and 1 base, there was a span of 16 bases. Per the germline V gene, CDR1 is ENHRY and CDR2 is SYGVKD. The CDR3 totals 15 residues. CDR3 in amino acids: CAIKASDSPNTEAFF. Written as DNA, the CDR3 is TGTGCCATCAAGGCTAGCGACTCGCCGAACACTGAAGCTTTCTTT.

CDR3 residues: CASSLGLGNYGYTF. In DNA form, the CDR3 reads TGCGCCAGCAGCTTGGGCCTGGGGAACTATGGCTACACCTTC. This chain uses TRBV5-1 with TRBJ1-2; D ambiguous. The V end was cut by 0 bases, the J end by 2 bases, with 8 bases between. CDR3 size: 14 residues. From germline, CDR1 is SGHRS and CDR2 YFSETQ.

The V gene is TRBV9, the J gene TRBJ1-6; 8 positions match TRBD1. Germline values: CDR1 SGDLS, CDR2 YYNGEE. V trimming: 6 bases; J trimming: 7 bases; junction bases outside the gene matches: 6. The CDR3 sequence is 14 residues long. The CDR3 nucleotides are TGTGCCAGCACTTCGAGACAGGGGAATTCACCCCTCCACTTT. Translating gives CASTSRQGNSPLHF. Supplemented by reference TRBV9 and TRBJ1-6, the full variable domain reads DSGVTQTPKHLITATGQRVTLRCSPRSGDLSVYWYQQSLDQGLQFLIQYYNGEERAKGNILERFSAQQFPDLHSELNLSSLELGDSALYFCASTSRQGNSPLHFGNGTRLTVT.

This clonotype has only a few counts. The DNA for the CDR3 is TGTGCCAGCAGGCCTGGGGCCCAGTACTTC. Amino acids: CASRPGAQYF. The chain couples TRBV11-1 to TRBJ2-5; D gene uncertain. The germline CDR1 and CDR2 sequences are SGHAT and FQDESV (reference sequence). V lost 6 bases and J lost 9, with 8 bases in between. This CDR3 spans 10 amino acids. Full variable domain (outside the CDR3, taken from reference TRBV11-1 and TRBJ2-5): EAEVAQSPRYKITEKSQAVAFWCDPISGHATLYWYRQILGQGPELLVQFQDESVVDDSQLPKDRFSAERLKGVDSTLKIQPAELGDSAMYLCASRPGAQYFGPGTRLLVL.

The rearrangement joins TRBV2 to TRBJ2-7; either TRBD1 or TRBD2 may supply D (5 bases each). The germline CDR1 and CDR2 sequences are SNHLY and FYNNEI. The V end lost 2 bases, the J end lost 0 bases, and 8 bases lay between the germline ends. This CDR3 has 14 residues. CDR3 sequence reads: CASSEKGSSYEQYF. The CDR3 coding sequence is TGTGCCAGCAGTGAAAAGGGGAGCTCCTACGAGCAGTACTTC.

The chain couples TRBV7-8 to TRBJ2-1; 8 bases fit TRBD2. After removal of 5 bases from V and 3 bases from J, the junction contained 12 bases not matched to a gene. The V gene's germline CDR1 is SGHVS and CDR2 FQNEAQ. The CDR3 extends over 17 amino acids. CDR3 amino acids: CASSPIAGRGVYNEQFF. The CDR3 nucleotides are TGTGCCAGCAGCCCTATAGCGGGACGGGGGGTCTACAATGAGCAGTTCTTC.

This clonotype was seen ten or more times. This chain joins TRBV5-1 and TRBJ1-4; TRBD1 is a possible D gene (5 bases). Germline V gene sequence: CDR1 SGHRS, CDR2 YFSETQ. The CDR3 has 14 amino acids. Trimming shortened V by 0 bases and J by 6 bases, and 9 bases separated the two germline ends. CDR3 nucleotides: TGCGCCAGCAGCTTGGACCGACAGCATGAAAAACTGTTTTTT. Amino acids: CASSLDRQHEKLFF.

The V gene is TRBV10-3, the J gene TRBJ1-3; no clear D gene. With 3 bases removed from V and 0 bases from J, the gap between germline ends came to 15 bases. This CDR3 region has 17 residues. The germline V gene has CDR1 ENHRY and CDR2 SYGVKD. The CDR3 spells CAISERGGGVSGNTIYF. The CDR3 region has the DNA TGTGCCATCAGTGAACGAGGAGGCGGGGTCTCTGGAAACACCATATATTTT.

This clonotype occurred many times. This chain links TRBV7-2 with TRBJ2-7; 8 nucleotides line up with TRBD2. The germline V gene encodes CDR1 SGHTA and CDR2 FQGNSA. V trimming: 5 bases; J trimming: 3 bases; junction bases outside the gene matches: 9. The CDR3 length is 15 residues. CDR3 bases: TGTGCCAGCAGCATGGCTAGCGGGCCCCACTACGAGCAGTACTTC. This translates into CASSMASGPHYEQYF.

On this clonotype itself: A much larger clone differs by one base, so this may be a read error. The chain couples TRBV20-1 to TRBJ1-1; weak D call: TRBD1 (6 bases). The V and J ends lost 6 bases and 10 bases respectively, with 21 bases between them. This CDR3 contains 13 residues. CDR1 and CDR2 from the germline V gene are DFQATT and SNEGSKA (reference sequence). The CDR3 is CSAPGGARGRAFF. The DNA of the CDR3 is TGCAGTGCCCCGGGGGGGGCTCGGGGGCGAGCTTTCTTT.

Concerning this clonotype: Germline is not matched at one junction end, which may reflect a read error. The genes are TRBV5-1 and TRBJ2-1, with 7 bases that match TRBD1. This CDR3 comprises 14 residues. Germline V gene lookup returns CDR1 SGHRS and CDR2 YFSETQ. The CDR3 region is CASSTDGQVNQQFF. In nucleotides, the CDR3 is TGCGCCAGCAGCACAGACGGACAGGTCAATCAGCAGTTCTTC.

V gene TRBV10-3 combines with J gene TRBJ1-5; 7 positions agree with TRBD1. Losses at the gene ends were 7 bases for V and 3 bases for J; bases not matched to a gene: 3. This CDR3 is built from 13 residues. CDR1 and CDR2 from the germline V gene are ENHRY and SYGVKD. CDR3 sequence reads: CAIKQGHNQPQHF. Here the CDR3 DNA reads TGTGCCATCAAACAGGGGCACAATCAGCCCCAGCATTTT.

This clonotype was observed at least ten times. The rearrangement uses TRBV10-2 and TRBJ1-1, with TRBD1 matching over 11 bases. Germline lookup yields CDR1 WSHSY and CDR2 SAAADI. This CDR3 has 15 amino acids. The trim removed 7 bases at V and 5 bases at J, leaving 9 bases unmatched. The CDR3 DNA reads TGCGCCAGCACCCCTCAGGACAGGGGGCGAACTGAAGCTTTCTTT. It codes for CASTPQDRGRTEAFF.